This T cell receptor (beta chain) is drawn from a study of blood T cell repertoires in COVID-19. Study context: Specimens from acute and convalescent COVID-19 originated in the United States, Italy and Spain. Nucleic acid was either cDNA or gDNA, and it came from T cells, B-cell-depleted T cells, or PBMCs.

The CDR3 loop spans 14 amino acids. Trimming removed 6 bases from V and 5 bases from J, with 13 bases in between. The germline V gene encodes CDR1 SNHLY and CDR2 FYNNEI. Authors' analysis steps: Quantification of nucleated cells was approximated via reference gene primer amplification. Profiling relied on immunoSEQ multiplex PCR, and the TCRdb table lists in-frame clones only, not all of them. From that table come the V and J calls and clone size; the DNA was used to work out D and trimming. Of around 190,000 clones in the sample, approximately 80% were seen once. The source material was peripheral blood. This rearrangement joins TRBV2 to TRBJ1-4; maybe TRBD1 (6 bases). This receptor was identified in a human donor in a cohort sampled during active COVID-19. In nucleotides, the CDR3 is TGTGCCAGCAGCACAGGGTGGGGGAATGAAAAACTGTTTTTT. It specifies CASSTGWGNEKLFF. Filled out from reference TRBV2 and TRBJ1-4, the complete variable domain reads EPEVTQTPSHQVTQMGQEVILRCVPISNHLYFYWYRQILGQKVEFLVSFYNNEISEKSEIFDDQFSVERPDGSNFTLKIRSTKLEDSAMYFCASSTGWGNEKLFFGSGTQLSVL.